The next 14 T cell receptor beta chains were all read from a single sample in a study of T cell repertoires in cytomegalovirus infection. TCRdb passed the reads through MiXCR, listing each CDR3 protein once. The sample records tens of thousands of distinct CDR3 sequences, about 45% being singletons. What these receptors recognize is not known. The sequenced sample was CD8+ T cells from cultured PBMCs, obtained from culture after CMV antigen stimulation. These receptors all stem from a human donor in good health (CMV status not recorded). Some clones in this sample may be carry-over from other donors' samples.

This chain uses TRBV10-3 with TRBJ2-7, with D possibly TRBD1 on 5 matching bases. Germline values: CDR1 ENHRY, CDR2 SYGVKD. The CDR3 is 13 residues long. Trimming shortened V by 3 bases and J by 2 bases, and 8 bases separated the two germline ends. CDR3 nucleotides: TGTGCCATCAGTGAAGCAGGGACCTACGAGCAGTACTTC. Translated: CAISEAGTYEQYF.

This clonotype has ten or more counts. This chain joins TRBV5-1 and TRBJ1-1, with D possibly TRBD1 on 5 matching bases. The CDR3 extends over 16 amino acids. Trimming removed 1 base from V and 0 bases from J, with 13 bases in between. CDR1 is SGHRS and CDR2 is YFSETQ in the germline V gene. The CDR3 here is CASSLSGARMNTEAFF. As DNA, the CDR3 is TGCGCCAGCAGCTTGTCTGGGGCCCGGATGAACACTGAAGCTTTCTTT.

The chain couples TRBV6-2 or TRBV6-3 to TRBJ2-7; D is undetermined. There are 13 residues in the CDR3. Trimming left V 10 bases short and J 3 bases short, with 16 bases between. Germline assignment: CDR1 MNHEY and CDR2 SVGEGT. CDR3 in amino acids: CATGDPGIYEQYF. CDR3 DNA sequence: TGTGCCACCGGCGACCCGGGTATCTACGAGCAGTACTTC.

The gene calls are TRBV6-5 and TRBJ1-5, with D possibly TRBD1 on 5 matching bases. The CDR3 length is 14 residues. The V and J ends lost 5 bases and 0 bases respectively, with 8 bases between them. Germline-derived CDR1 and CDR2 are MNHEY and SVGAGI. The CDR3 DNA is TGTGCCAGCAGTGACAGCAGTAGCAATCAGCCCCAGCATTTT. It specifies CASSDSSSNQPQHF.

V usage is TRBV6-2 or TRBV6-3 and J usage is TRBJ2-7; weak D call: TRBD1 (6 bases). The CDR3 sequence is 15 residues long. Trimming removed 6 bases at V and 0 bases at J, with 15 bases between. Germline CDR1 MNHEY, CDR2 SVGEGT. CDR3 sequence (DNA): TGTGCCAGCAGCCCCGACAGGTTGAGCTCCTACGAGCAGTACTTC. Protein sequence: CASSPDRLSSYEQYF.

The genes are TRBV7-2 and TRBJ2-7; tentatively, D is TRBD2 (5 bases). In germline, CDR1 is SGHTA, CDR2 FQGNSA. The germline V and J ends were trimmed by 8 bases and 6 bases, with 20 bases remaining between them. This CDR3 comprises 14 residues. The CDR3 bases are TGTGCCAGCTTCCCGGGGATCTTTCTGGGCGAGCAGTACTTC. It codes for CASFPGIFLGEQYF.

Remarks on this clonotype: A much more abundant neighbour one base away suggests this may be a read error. The J gene is TRBJ2-3, the V gene TRBV7-2; possible D gene TRBD2, 5 bases. This CDR3 is 15 amino acids long. CDR1 and CDR2 (germline): SGHTA, FQGNSA. Trimming pared 5 bases from V and 1 base from J, leaving 13 bases between. CDR3 loop: CASSTRGARTDTQYF. CDR3 DNA sequence: TGTGCCAGCAGCACTAGAGGTGCTCGCACAGATACGCAGTATTTT.

This clonotype occurred a few times. The CDR3 spells CATSRVADTGELFF. DNA for the CDR3: TGTGCCACCAGCAGAGTAGCGGACACCGGGGAGCTGTTTTTT. The chain combines TRBV15 with TRBJ2-2; TRBD2 is a possible D gene (6 bases). The CDR3 totals 14 residues. Trimming stripped 1 base from V and 3 bases from J, with 6 bases between. Germline V gene data show CDR1 as LNHNV and CDR2 as YYDKDF (reference sequence).

The chain has TRBV15 and TRBJ2-2, with 8 bases matching TRBD1. The CDR3 is made up of 19 amino acids. The germline V gene encodes CDR1 LNHNV and CDR2 YYDKDF (reference sequence). Trimming cost V 0 bases and J 2 bases; bases outside gene matches: 11. The CDR3 loop reads CATSRDSVGTGLNTGELFF. Here the CDR3 DNA reads TGTGCCACCAGCAGAGACTCGGTGGGGACAGGACTAAACACCGGGGAGCTGTTTTTT.

This clonotype was seen ten or more times. This chain joins TRBV7-2 and TRBJ2-3; D may be TRBD2 (6 bases). Looked up from germline, CDR1 is SGHTA and CDR2 is FQGNSA. CDR3 length: 14 residues. The germline V and J ends were trimmed by 2 bases and 3 bases, with 9 bases remaining between them. CDR3: CASSLPGRTDTQYF. The CDR3 region has the DNA TGTGCCAGCAGCTTACCGGGGAGGACAGATACGCAGTATTTT.

The chain joins TRBV7-3 to TRBJ2-1; D might be TRBD1 (5 bases). Trimming took off 2 bases at V and 6 bases at J, with 17 bases between the two ends. The length of the CDR3 is 16 residues. Per germline, CDR1 SGHTA and CDR2 FQGTGA. In DNA form, the CDR3 reads TGTGCCAGCAGCTTACCGCCAGGGCGGTTCAGCAATGAGCAGTTCTTC. It is translated as CASSLPPGRFSNEQFF.

The gene calls are TRBV27 and TRBJ1-6; D is possibly TRBD1 (6 bases). The CDR3 sequence is 16 residues long. Germline V gives CDR1 MNHEY, CDR2 SMNVEV (reference sequence). Trimming stripped 0 bases from V and 7 bases from J, with 13 bases between. Written as DNA, the CDR3 is TGTGCCAGCAGTTTATCGAGGTTCAGGGGAAATTCACCCCTCCACTTT. It is translated as CASSLSRFRGNSPLHF.

The rearrangement links TRBV6-5 to TRBJ1-2; D not resolved. The germline V gene encodes CDR1 MNHEY and CDR2 SVGAGI. There are 11 residues in the CDR3. The germline V and J ends were trimmed by 8 bases and 0 bases, with 4 bases remaining between them. CDR3 coding DNA: TGTGCCAGCGGTTCTAACTATGGCTACACCTTC. Encoded protein: CASGSNYGYTF.

This sequence joins TRBV28 and TRBJ1-2; 7 nucleotides match TRBD1. This CDR3 region has 13 residues. From germline, CDR1 is MDHEN and CDR2 SYDVKM. Losses at the gene ends were 7 bases for V and 7 bases for J; bases not matched to a gene: 9. The DNA for the CDR3 is TGTGCCAGCACGGAGGGGGCAAGCTCTGGCTACACCTTC. Translated, it gives CASTEGASSGYTF.